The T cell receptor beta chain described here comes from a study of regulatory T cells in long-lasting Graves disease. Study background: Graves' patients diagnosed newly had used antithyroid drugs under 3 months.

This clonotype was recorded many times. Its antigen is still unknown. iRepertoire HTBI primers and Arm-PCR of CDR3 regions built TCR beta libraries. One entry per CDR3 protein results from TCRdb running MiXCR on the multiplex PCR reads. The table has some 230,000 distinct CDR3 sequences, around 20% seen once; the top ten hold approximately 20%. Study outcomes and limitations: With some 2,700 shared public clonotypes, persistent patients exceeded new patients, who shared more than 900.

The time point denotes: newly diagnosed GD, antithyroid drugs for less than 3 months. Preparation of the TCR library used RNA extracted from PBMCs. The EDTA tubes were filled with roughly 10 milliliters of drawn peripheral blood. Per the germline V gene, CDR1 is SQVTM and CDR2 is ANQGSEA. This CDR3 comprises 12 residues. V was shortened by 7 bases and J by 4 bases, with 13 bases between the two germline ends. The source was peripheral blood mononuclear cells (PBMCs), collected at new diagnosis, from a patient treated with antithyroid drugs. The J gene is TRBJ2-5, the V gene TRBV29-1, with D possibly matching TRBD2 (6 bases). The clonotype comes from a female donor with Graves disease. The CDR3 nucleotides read TGCAGCGCGGGATCGCGGGGAGAGACCCAGTACTTC. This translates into CSAGSRGETQYF.